These 10 T cell receptor beta chains share one sample of origin, sequenced in a study of PD-L1 blockade in urothelial cancer. Time point reported: pretreatment peripheral blood. Libraries were prepared by immunoSEQ multiplex PCR; TCRdb keeps only in-frame clonotypes and omits some of them. The top ten clones hold roughly 3.9% of a sample with tens of thousands of clones, roughly four fifths of them seen once. The sequenced sample was PBMCs, obtained around atezolizumab (anti-PD-L1) treatment. The receptors here all came from a man between 70 and 80 years old with urothelial cancer.

The chain uses TRBV19 and TRBJ1-1; D might be TRBD1 (6 bases). V dropped 4 bases and J dropped 3 bases, with 12 bases sitting between them. CDR3 length equals 14 residues. Per the germline V gene, CDR1 is LNHDA and CDR2 is SQIVND (reference sequence). CDR3 coding DNA: TGTGCCAGTAGTAATGGGGGCGCAGACACTGAAGCTTTCTTT. Its protein is CASSNGGADTEAFF.

J is TRBJ2-1 and V is TRBV4-3; 16 nucleotides line up with TRBD2. V shed 4 bases, J shed 7 bases, and the junction held 7 bases outside the gene matches. CDR3 length: 17 amino acids. The germline CDR1 and CDR2 sequences are LGHNA and YSLEER. CDR3: CASSRGLAGGRGNEQFF. The CDR3 DNA sequence: TGCGCCAGCAGCCGGGGACTAGCGGGAGGGAGGGGAAATGAGCAGTTCTTC.

The chain links TRBV29-1 to TRBJ2-1, with TRBD2 matching 7 bases. This CDR3 is built from 15 residues. Germline loops: CDR1 SQVTM, CDR2 ANQGSEA. Germline trimming cut 7 bases from V and 7 bases from J; bases unmatched to any gene: 16. The CDR3 sequence is CSDGSTSTGGNEQFF. The CDR3 bases are TGCAGCGACGGGAGTACGAGTACGGGAGGAAATGAGCAGTTCTTC.

The chain joins TRBV19 to TRBJ1-2, with TRBD1 matching over 11 bases. The CDR3 runs 14 residues. Looked up from germline, CDR1 is LNHDA and CDR2 is SQIVND (reference sequence). The V segment lost 9 bases and the J segment 3 bases; nucleotides outside the gene matches: 6. The CDR3 sequence: CASSRTGGDYGYTF. The CDR3 DNA is TGTGCCAGCTCTAGGACAGGGGGCGACTATGGCTACACCTTC.

The chain recombines TRBV25-1 with TRBJ2-7; tentative D call: TRBD2 (5 bases). The CDR3 has 11 residues. Germline lookup yields CDR1 MGHDK and CDR2 SYGVNS. The V gene lost 7 bases and the J gene lost 7 bases, with 11 bases spanning the gap. CDR3 in DNA: TGTGCCAGCACTAGGACGGGGGAGCAGTACTTC. Its protein is CASTRTGEQYF.

This clone has only a few counts. The J gene is TRBJ1-1, the V gene TRBV5-1, with D possibly matching TRBD1 (5 bases). CDR3 length: 14 amino acids. The V and J ends lost 0 bases and 4 bases respectively, with 10 bases between them. CDR1 SGHRS and CDR2 YFSETQ come from the germline V gene. CDR3 sequence: CASSLAAGLTEAFF. The CDR3 DNA follows: TGCGCCAGCAGCTTGGCCGCAGGGCTCACTGAAGCTTTCTTT.

The chain is built from TRBV14 and TRBJ2-5; D not certain. CDR3 length: 14 amino acids. CDR1 SGHDN and CDR2 FVKESK come from the germline V gene. The V end was cut by 5 bases, the J end by 2 bases, with 12 bases between. CDR3: CASSSRLRQETQYF. Here the CDR3 DNA reads TGTGCCAGCAGCTCCCGACTGAGGCAAGAGACCCAGTACTTC.

This clone appeared once. CDR3 DNA sequence: TGTGCCAGCAGCCCCTGGGGAGGGCTGGACTATGGCTACACCTTC. It yields the protein CASSPWGGLDYGYTF. V usage is TRBV7-2 and J usage is TRBJ1-2; D gene uncertain. Germline V gene sequence: CDR1 SGHTA, CDR2 FQGNSA. V lost 5 bases and J lost 3, with 16 bases in between. The CDR3 runs 15 residues.

This chain links TRBV28 with TRBJ1-4; 8 bases align to TRBD1. There are 15 residues in the CDR3. Germline V gene data show CDR1 as MDHEN and CDR2 as SYDVKM. The V and J ends lost 5 bases and 4 bases, in that order; junction bases with no gene match: 6. The CDR3 sequence is CASSRQGASNEKLFF. The CDR3 DNA follows: TGTGCCAGCAGTCGGCAGGGGGCAAGTAATGAAAAACTGTTTTTT.

The chain carries TRBV10-2 and TRBJ2-6; no clear D gene. With 6 bases removed from V and 0 bases from J, the gap between germline ends came to 12 bases. CDR3 length: 16 residues. The germline CDR1 and CDR2 sequences are WSHSY and SAAADI. CDR3 coding DNA: TGCGCCAGCAGCCCGAGAAGCCTCTCTGGGGCCAACGTCCTGACTTTC. Protein product: CASSPRSLSGANVLTF.